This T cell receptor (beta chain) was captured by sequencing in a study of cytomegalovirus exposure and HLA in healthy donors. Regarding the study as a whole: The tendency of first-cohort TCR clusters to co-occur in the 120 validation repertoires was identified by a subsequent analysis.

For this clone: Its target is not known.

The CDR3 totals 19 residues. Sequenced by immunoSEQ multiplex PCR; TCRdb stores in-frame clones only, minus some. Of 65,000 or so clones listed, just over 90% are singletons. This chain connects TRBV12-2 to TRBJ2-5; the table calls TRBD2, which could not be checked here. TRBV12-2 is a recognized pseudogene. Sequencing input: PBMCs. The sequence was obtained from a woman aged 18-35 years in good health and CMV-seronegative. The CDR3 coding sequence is TGTGCAAGTCGCTTAGAGCACCTGATCCGGCTAGCGGGAGGAGAGACCCAGTACTTC. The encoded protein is CASRLEHLIRLAGGETQYF.